The clone carrying this TCR beta chain showed up many times. Its target is not known. CAS ≥3, NOSPECS ≥4, moderate-to-severe activity and duration under 3 months marked donors with ophthalmopathy. Each diagnosis was determined on the basis of clinical symptoms, serum thyroxine, TRAb, thyroid ultrasound and orbital computed tomography. CDR1 and CDR2 (germline): DFQATT, SNEGSKA (reference sequence). V was trimmed by 0 bases and J by 2 bases, leaving 19 bases between them. The CDR3 extends over 17 amino acids. For repertoire sequencing, the TCR beta CDR3 regions were amplified from RNA transcripts. Second-round multiplex PCR followed a first-round RT-PCR using HTBI primers. TCRdb called the multiplex PCR reads again in MiXCR, with one record for every CDR3 protein. This table has about 340,000 distinct CDR3 sequences, about a sixth appearing once. This sample was included in a study of Graves' ophthalmopathy and Graves' hyperthyroidism. Study as a whole: Peripheral blood sampling occurred at initial diagnosis, before any treatment. Study-wide points: In blood, most expanded thyroid clonotypes above 0.001 frequency were also detected.

Sequencing was done on a sample of peripheral blood. This chain connects TRBV20-1 to TRBJ1-2; a weak D match, TRBD1 (6 bases). This TCR derives from an adult man with Graves' ophthalmopathy. CDR3 loop: CSARDSRRTGRNYGYTF. In DNA form, the CDR3 reads TGCAGTGCTAGAGATTCTAGGAGAACAGGGCGAAACTATGGCTACACCTTC.